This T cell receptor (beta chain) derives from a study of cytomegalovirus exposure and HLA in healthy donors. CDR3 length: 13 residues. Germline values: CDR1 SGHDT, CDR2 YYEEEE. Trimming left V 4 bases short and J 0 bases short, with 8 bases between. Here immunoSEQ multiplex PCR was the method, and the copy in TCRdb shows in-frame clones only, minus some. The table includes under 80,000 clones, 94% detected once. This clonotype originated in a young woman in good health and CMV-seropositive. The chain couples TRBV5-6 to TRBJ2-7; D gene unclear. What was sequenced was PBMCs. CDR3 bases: TGTGCCAGCAGCCGAGGCGCCTCCTACGAGCAGTACTTC. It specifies CASSRGASYEQYF.